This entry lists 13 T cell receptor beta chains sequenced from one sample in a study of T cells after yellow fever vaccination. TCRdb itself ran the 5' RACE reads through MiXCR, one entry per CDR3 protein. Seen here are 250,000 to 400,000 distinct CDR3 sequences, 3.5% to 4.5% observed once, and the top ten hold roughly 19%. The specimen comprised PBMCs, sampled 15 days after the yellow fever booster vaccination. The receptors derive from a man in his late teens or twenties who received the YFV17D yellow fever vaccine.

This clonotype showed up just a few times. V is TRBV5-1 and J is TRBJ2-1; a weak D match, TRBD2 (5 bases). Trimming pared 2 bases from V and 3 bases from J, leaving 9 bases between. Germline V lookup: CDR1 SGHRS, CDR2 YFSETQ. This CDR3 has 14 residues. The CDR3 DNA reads TGCGCCAGCAGCTTCGGGGAAAACTACAATGAGCAGTTCTTC. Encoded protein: CASSFGENYNEQFF.

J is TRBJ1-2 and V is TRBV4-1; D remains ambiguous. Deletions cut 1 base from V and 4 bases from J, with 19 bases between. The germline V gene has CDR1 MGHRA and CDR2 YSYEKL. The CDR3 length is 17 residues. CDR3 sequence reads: CASSQVWSVDDLYGYTF. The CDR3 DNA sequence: TGCGCCAGCAGCCAAGTATGGTCCGTAGACGACCTCTATGGCTACACCTTC.

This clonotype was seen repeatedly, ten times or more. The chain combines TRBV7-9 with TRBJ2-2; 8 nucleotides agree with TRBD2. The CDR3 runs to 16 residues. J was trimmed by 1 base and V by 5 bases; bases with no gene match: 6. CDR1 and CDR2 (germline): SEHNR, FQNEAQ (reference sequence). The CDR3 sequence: CASSELAGWNTGELFF. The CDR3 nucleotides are TGTGCCAGCAGCGAGCTAGCGGGTTGGAACACCGGGGAGCTGTTTTTT.

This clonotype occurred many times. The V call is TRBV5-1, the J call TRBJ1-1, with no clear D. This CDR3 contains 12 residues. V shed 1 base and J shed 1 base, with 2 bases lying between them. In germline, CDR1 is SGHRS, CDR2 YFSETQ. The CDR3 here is CASSLKNTEAFF. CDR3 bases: TGCGCCAGCAGCTTGAAGAACACTGAAGCTTTCTTT. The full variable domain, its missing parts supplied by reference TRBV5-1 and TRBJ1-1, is KAGVTQTPRYLIKTRGQQVTLSCSPISGHRSVSWYQQTPGQGLQFLFEYFSETQRNKGNFPGRFSGRQFSNSRSEMNVSTLELGDSALYLCASSLKNTEAFFGQGTRLTVV.

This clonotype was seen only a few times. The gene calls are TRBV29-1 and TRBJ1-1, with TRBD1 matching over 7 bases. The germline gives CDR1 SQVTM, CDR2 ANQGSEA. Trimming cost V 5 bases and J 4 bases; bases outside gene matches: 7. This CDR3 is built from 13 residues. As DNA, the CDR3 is TGCAGCGTTAGCGACAGGGTTCGCACTGAAGCTTTCTTT. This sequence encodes CSVSDRVRTEAFF.

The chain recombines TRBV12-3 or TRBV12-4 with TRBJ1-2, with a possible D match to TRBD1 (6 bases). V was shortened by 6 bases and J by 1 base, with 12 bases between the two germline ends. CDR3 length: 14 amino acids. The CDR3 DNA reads TGTGCCAGCAGCACCCCGGACAGTAACTATGGCTACACCTTC. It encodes CASSTPDSNYGYTF.

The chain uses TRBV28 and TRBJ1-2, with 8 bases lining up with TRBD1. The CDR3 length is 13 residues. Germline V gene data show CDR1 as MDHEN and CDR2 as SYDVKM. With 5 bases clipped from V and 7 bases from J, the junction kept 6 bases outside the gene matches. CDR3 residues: CASSIRGPRGYTF. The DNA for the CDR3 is TGTGCCAGCAGTATCAGGGGGCCGCGTGGCTACACCTTC.

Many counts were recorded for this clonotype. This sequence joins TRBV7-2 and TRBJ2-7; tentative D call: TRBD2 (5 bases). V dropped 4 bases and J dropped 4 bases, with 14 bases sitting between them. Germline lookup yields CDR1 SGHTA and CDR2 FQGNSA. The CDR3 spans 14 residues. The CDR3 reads CASSWATRTYEQYV. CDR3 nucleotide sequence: TGTGCCAGCAGCTGGGCTACTAGAACTTACGAGCAGTACGTC.

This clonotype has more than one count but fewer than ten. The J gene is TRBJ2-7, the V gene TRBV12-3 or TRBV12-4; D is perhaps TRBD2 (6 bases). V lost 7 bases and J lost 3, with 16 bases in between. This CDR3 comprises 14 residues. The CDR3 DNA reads TGTGCCAGCACCCGGAATGCGGGGTTCTACGAGCAGTACTTC. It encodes CASTRNAGFYEQYF.

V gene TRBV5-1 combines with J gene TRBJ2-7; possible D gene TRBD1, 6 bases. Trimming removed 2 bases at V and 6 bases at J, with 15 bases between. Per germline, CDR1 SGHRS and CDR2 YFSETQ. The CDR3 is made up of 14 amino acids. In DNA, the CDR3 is TGCGCCAGCAGCTTACCGACAGGTGAAAGCGAGCAGTACTTC. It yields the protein CASSLPTGESEQYF.

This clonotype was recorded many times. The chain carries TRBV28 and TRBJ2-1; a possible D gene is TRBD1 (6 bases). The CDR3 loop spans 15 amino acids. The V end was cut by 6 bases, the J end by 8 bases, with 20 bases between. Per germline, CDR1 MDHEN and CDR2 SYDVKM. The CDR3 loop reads CASSQGIWGTHEQFF. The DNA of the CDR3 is TGTGCCAGCAGCCAGGGGATCTGGGGTACGCATGAGCAGTTCTTC.

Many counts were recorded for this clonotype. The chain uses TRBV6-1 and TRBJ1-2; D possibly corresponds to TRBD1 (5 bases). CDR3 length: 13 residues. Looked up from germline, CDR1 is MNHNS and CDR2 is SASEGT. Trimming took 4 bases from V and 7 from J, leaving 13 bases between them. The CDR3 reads CASSGWGGVGYTF. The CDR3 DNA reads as TGTGCCAGCAGTGGATGGGGGGGGGTTGGCTACACCTTC.

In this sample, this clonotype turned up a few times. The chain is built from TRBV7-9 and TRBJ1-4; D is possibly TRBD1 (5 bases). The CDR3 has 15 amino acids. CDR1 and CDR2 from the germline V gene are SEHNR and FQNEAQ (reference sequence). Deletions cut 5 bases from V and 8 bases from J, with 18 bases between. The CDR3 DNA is TGTGCCAGCAGCGTATATCGGGGGGGTGGAGAAAAACTGTTTTTT. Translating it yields CASSVYRGGGEKLFF. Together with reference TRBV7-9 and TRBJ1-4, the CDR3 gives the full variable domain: DTGVSQNPRHKITKRGQNVTFRCDPISEHNRLYWYRQTLGQGPEFLTYFQNEAQLEKSRLLSDRFSAERPKGSFSTLEIQRTEQGDSAMYLCASSVYRGGGEKLFFGSGTQLSVL.